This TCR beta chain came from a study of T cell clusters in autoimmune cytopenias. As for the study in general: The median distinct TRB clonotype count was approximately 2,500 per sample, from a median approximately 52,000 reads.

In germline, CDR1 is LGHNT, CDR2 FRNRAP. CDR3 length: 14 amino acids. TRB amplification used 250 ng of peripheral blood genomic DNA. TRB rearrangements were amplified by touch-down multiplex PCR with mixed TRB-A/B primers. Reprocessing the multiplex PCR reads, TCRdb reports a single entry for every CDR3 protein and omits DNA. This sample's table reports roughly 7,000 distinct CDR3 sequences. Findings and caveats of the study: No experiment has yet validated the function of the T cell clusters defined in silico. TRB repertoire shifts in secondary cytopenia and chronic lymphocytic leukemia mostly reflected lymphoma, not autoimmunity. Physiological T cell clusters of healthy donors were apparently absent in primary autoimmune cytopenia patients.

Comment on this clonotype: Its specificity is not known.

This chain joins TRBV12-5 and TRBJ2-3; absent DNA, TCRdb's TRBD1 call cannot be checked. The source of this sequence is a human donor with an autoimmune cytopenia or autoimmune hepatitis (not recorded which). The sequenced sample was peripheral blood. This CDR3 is CASGLGQGADTQYF. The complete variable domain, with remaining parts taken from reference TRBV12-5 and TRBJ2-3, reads DARVTQTPRHKVTEMGQEVTMRCQPILGHNTVFWYRQTMMQGLELLAYFRNRAPLDDSGMPKDRFSAEMPDATLATLKIQPSEPRDSAVYFCASGLGQGADTQYFGPGTRLTVL.